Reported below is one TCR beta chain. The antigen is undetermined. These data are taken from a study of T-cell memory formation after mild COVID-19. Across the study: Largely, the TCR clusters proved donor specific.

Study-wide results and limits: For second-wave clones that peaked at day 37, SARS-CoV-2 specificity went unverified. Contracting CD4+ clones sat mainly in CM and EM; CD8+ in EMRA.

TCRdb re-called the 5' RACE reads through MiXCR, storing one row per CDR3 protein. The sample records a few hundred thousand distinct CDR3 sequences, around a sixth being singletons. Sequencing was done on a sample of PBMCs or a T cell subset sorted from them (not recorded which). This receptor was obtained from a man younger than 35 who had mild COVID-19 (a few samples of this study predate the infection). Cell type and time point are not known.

The CDR3 loop is CASSVERSSSEQFF. As DNA, the CDR3 is TGTGCCAGCAGCGTAGAGCGTAGCTCGAGTGAGCAGTTCTTC. The gene calls are TRBV9 and TRBJ2-1; D call uncertain. Trimming took off 0 bases at V and 9 bases at J, with 13 bases between the two ends. Germline-derived CDR1 and CDR2 are SGDLS and YYNGEE. The CDR3 loop spans 14 amino acids.